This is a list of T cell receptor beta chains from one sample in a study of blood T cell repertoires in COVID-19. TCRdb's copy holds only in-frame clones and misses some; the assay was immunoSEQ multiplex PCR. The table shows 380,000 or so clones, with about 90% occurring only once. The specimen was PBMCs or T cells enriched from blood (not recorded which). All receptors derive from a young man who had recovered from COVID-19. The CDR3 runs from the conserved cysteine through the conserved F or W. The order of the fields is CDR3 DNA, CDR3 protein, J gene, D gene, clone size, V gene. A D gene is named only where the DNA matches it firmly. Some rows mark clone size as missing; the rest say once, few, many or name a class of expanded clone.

CDR3 DNA: TGTGCCAGTAGTGAGCGGACAGGGATGAACTATGGCTACACCTTC
CDR3 protein: CASSERTGMNYGYTF
J gene: TRBJ1-2
D gene: TRBD1
clone size: few
V gene: TRBV19

CDR3 DNA: TGTGCCAGCAGCTTGGGGGCAGGGGCTCTTTCACCCCTCCACTTT
CDR3 protein: CASSLGAGALSPLHF
J gene: TRBJ1-6
D gene: -
clone size: -
V gene: TRBV5-4

CDR3 DNA: TGTGCCTGGAGTGCGGGGGTTTGGGGTGAGCAGTTCTTC
CDR3 protein: CAWSAGVWGEQFF
J gene: TRBJ2-1
D gene: -
clone size: -
V gene: TRBV30

CDR3 DNA: TGTGCCAGTAGTATAGGAAAAGGGGTTGACTATGGCTACACCTTC
CDR3 protein: CASSIGKGVDYGYTF
J gene: TRBJ1-2
D gene: -
clone size: -
V gene: TRBV19

CDR3 DNA: TGCGCCAGCAGCTTGGAGCCAGGCCGAGCTAACTATGGCTACACCTTC
CDR3 protein: CASSLEPGRANYGYTF
J gene: TRBJ1-2
D gene: -
clone size: -
V gene: TRBV5-1

CDR3 DNA: TGTGCCAGCAGTGAGAGGGGGCAGTTCGACAAACTGTTTTTT
CDR3 protein: CASSERGQFDKLFF
J gene: TRBJ1-4
D gene: TRBD1
clone size: -
V gene: TRBV6-1

CDR3 DNA: TGTGCCAGCAGCAGATTCAGGGTCCACGAGCAGTACTTC
CDR3 protein: CASSRFRVHEQYF
J gene: TRBJ2-7
D gene: -
clone size: -
V gene: TRBV6-4

CDR3 DNA: TGTGCCAGCAGCTCCGGGACAGGGCCTGAAAAACTGTTTTTT
CDR3 protein: CASSSGTGPEKLFF
J gene: TRBJ1-4
D gene: TRBD1
clone size: -
V gene: TRBV5-4

CDR3 DNA: TGCGCCAGCAGTGACAGACTTAATGAAAAACTGTTTTTT
CDR3 protein: CASSDRLNEKLFF
J gene: TRBJ1-4
D gene: -
clone size: -
V gene: TRBV10-1

CDR3 DNA: TGCAGTGCTGGCCGACTTACTGAAGCTTTCTTT
CDR3 protein: CSAGRLTEAFF
J gene: TRBJ1-1
D gene: -
clone size: few
V gene: TRBV20-1

CDR3 DNA: TGTGCCAGCAAGACAGGCTTGGCCAAAAACATTCAGTACTTC
CDR3 protein: CASKTGLAKNIQYF
J gene: TRBJ2-4
D gene: -
clone size: once
V gene: TRBV5-6

CDR3 DNA: TGTGCCAGCAGTACCTTGGGAGCTAACTATGGCTACACCTTC
CDR3 protein: CASSTLGANYGYTF
J gene: TRBJ1-2
D gene: -
clone size: -
V gene: TRBV11-2

CDR3 DNA: TGTGCTAGTGGGCCGGATCACGGGGGGGAAAAACTGTTTTTT
CDR3 protein: CASGPDHGGEKLFF
J gene: TRBJ1-4
D gene: -
clone size: once
V gene: TRBV12-5

CDR3 DNA: TGTGCCAGCAGCCGGACAGGGTACGAGCAGTACTTC
CDR3 protein: CASSRTGYEQYF
J gene: TRBJ2-7
D gene: TRBD1
clone size: -
V gene: TRBV13

CDR3 DNA: TGTGCCAGCAGCCCCTCCCCGACAGGGCTAACCTACGAGCAGTACTTC
CDR3 protein: CASSPSPTGLTYEQYF
J gene: TRBJ2-7
D gene: TRBD1
clone size: -
V gene: TRBV11-2

CDR3 DNA: TGTGCCAGTAGCCTGGGACAGGGCCATAATTCACCCCTCCACTTT
CDR3 protein: CASSLGQGHNSPLHF
J gene: TRBJ1-6
D gene: TRBD1
clone size: -
V gene: TRBV19

CDR3 DNA: TGTGCCAGCAGCCCGGGGGGCATCCTCCTCCACTTT
CDR3 protein: CASSPGGILLHF
J gene: TRBJ1-6
D gene: -
clone size: -
V gene: TRBV5-5

CDR3 DNA: TGTGCTAGTGGTATTCCTAGACAGGGCCCGGGCACTGAAGCTTTCTTT
CDR3 protein: CASGIPRQGPGTEAFF
J gene: TRBJ1-1
D gene: TRBD1
clone size: -
V gene: TRBV12-5

CDR3 DNA: TGTGCCAGCAACGCCGACAGGGGGACTGAAGCTTTCTTT
CDR3 protein: CASNADRGTEAFF
J gene: TRBJ1-1
D gene: TRBD1
clone size: -
V gene: TRBV7-9

CDR3 DNA: TGTGCCAGCAGTGAAGCGGGCTTTACGGGGGAGCAGTACTTC
CDR3 protein: CASSEAGFTGEQYF
J gene: TRBJ2-7
D gene: -
clone size: once
V gene: TRBV6-1

CDR3 DNA: TGTGCCAGCAGCCAAGTCGCGCGAGGGGGCATGAACACTGAAGCTTTCTTT
CDR3 protein: CASSQVARGGMNTEAFF
J gene: TRBJ1-1
D gene: TRBD1
clone size: -
V gene: TRBV3-1/TRBV3-2

CDR3 DNA: TGTGCCAGCAGCTTAGTTACAGGACGATATAGCAATCAGCCCCAGCATTTT
CDR3 protein: CASSLVTGRYSNQPQHF
J gene: TRBJ1-5
D gene: -
clone size: once
V gene: TRBV7-2

CDR3 DNA: TGTGCCAGCGCCGCCTACGTGCCGGGCTATGGCTACACCTTC
CDR3 protein: CASAAYVPGYGYTF
J gene: TRBJ1-2
D gene: -
clone size: -
V gene: TRBV6-6

CDR3 DNA: TGTGCCAGCAGTAACCTTAGGCGGAATGGCTACACCTTC
CDR3 protein: CASSNLRRNGYTF
J gene: TRBJ1-2
D gene: -
clone size: once
V gene: TRBV27